Below, 8 T cell receptor beta chains from the same sample are listed, as sequenced in a study of OX40 agonist ivuxolimab in advanced cancers. This table comes from immunoSEQ multiplex PCR, and its TCRdb copy is limited to in-frame clones, with some not included. The table shows over 60,000 clones, with 84% occurring only once. This specimen was CD4+ or CD8+ T cells sorted from blood, taken in a trial of the OX40 agonist ivuxolimab. These receptor sequences come from an adult with an advanced solid tumor such as melanoma, head and neck, liver or kidney cancer.

CDR3 in amino acids: CASQRGSPLHF. CDR3 coding DNA: TGTGCCAGCCAAAGGGGTTCACCCCTCCACTTT. The V and J genes are TRBV6-5 and TRBJ1-6, with D maybe TRBD1 (5 bases). CDR1 is MNHEY and CDR2 is SVGAGI in the germline V gene. V lost 8 bases and J 9 bases, leaving 8 bases between the germline ends. This CDR3 has 11 amino acids.

This chain links TRBV7-2 with TRBJ2-3, with 7 bases identical to TRBD1. The V segment lost 5 bases and the J segment 11 bases; nucleotides outside the gene matches: 13. In germline, CDR1 is SGHTA, CDR2 FQGNSA. The CDR3 extends over 14 amino acids. The CDR3 loop reads CASSSRDSPSMQYF. DNA of the CDR3: TGTGCCAGCAGCAGTCGGGACAGCCCCTCGATGCAGTATTTT.

The chain uses TRBV9 and TRBJ1-6; no reliable D call. The germline V gene encodes CDR1 SGDLS and CDR2 YYNGEE. Between the trimmed V and J ends, which lost 0 bases and 7 bases, there was a span of 11 bases. There are 15 residues in the CDR3. The CDR3 nucleotides are TGTGCCAGCAGCGTAGGCGGGGTGGGGAATTCACCCCTCCACTTT. Its protein product is CASSVGGVGNSPLHF.

This chain joins TRBV6-1 and TRBJ1-1; D remains ambiguous. The germline V gene has CDR1 MNHNS and CDR2 SASEGT. This CDR3 has 13 residues. Trimming took off 3 bases at V and 5 bases at J, with 10 bases between the two ends. The CDR3 sequence is CASSDLRWTEAFF. For the CDR3, the DNA is TGTGCCAGCAGTGACCTCCGGTGGACTGAAGCTTTCTTT.

V gene TRBV6-6 combines with J gene TRBJ2-1; TRBD1 agrees at 9 bases. Germline V gives CDR1 MNHNY, CDR2 SVGAGI (reference sequence). The CDR3 spans 14 residues. With 5 bases clipped from V and 2 bases from J, the junction kept 1 base outside the gene matches. CDR3 coding DNA: TGTGCCAGCAGTCGACAGGGGGCCTACAATGAGCAGTTCTTC. Amino acid sequence: CASSRQGAYNEQFF.

This clone appeared a single time. This chain connects TRBV9 to TRBJ2-7; 8 bases are a match to TRBD2. The CDR3 length is 13 residues. Trimming at V came to 3 bases and at J to 6 bases, leaving 5 bases not matched to a gene. The germline V gene has CDR1 SGDLS and CDR2 YYNGEE. CDR3 coding DNA: TGTGCCAGCAGCGCGTATAGCGGGGCCGAGCAGTACTTC. Its protein product is CASSAYSGAEQYF.

The chain has TRBV7-2 and TRBJ1-5; 7 nucleotides align to TRBD1. This CDR3 has 15 residues. The V gene's germline CDR1 is SGHTA and CDR2 FQGNSA. V shed 4 bases and J 2 bases; nucleotides not matched to a gene: 5. The CDR3, as DNA: TGTGCCAGCAGCTCAGGACAGGTTGGCAATCAGCCCCAGCATTTT. It specifies CASSSGQVGNQPQHF.

The V and J genes are TRBV10-2 and TRBJ2-1; 10 bases match TRBD1. This CDR3 has 16 amino acids. From germline, CDR1 is WSHSY and CDR2 SAAADI. The V gene end was trimmed by 2 bases and the J gene end by 3 bases; junction bases not matched to a gene: 4. CDR3 DNA: TGCGCCAGCAGTGAGCATAGGACAGGGGGCTACAATGAGCAGTTCTTC. This encodes CASSEHRTGGYNEQFF.